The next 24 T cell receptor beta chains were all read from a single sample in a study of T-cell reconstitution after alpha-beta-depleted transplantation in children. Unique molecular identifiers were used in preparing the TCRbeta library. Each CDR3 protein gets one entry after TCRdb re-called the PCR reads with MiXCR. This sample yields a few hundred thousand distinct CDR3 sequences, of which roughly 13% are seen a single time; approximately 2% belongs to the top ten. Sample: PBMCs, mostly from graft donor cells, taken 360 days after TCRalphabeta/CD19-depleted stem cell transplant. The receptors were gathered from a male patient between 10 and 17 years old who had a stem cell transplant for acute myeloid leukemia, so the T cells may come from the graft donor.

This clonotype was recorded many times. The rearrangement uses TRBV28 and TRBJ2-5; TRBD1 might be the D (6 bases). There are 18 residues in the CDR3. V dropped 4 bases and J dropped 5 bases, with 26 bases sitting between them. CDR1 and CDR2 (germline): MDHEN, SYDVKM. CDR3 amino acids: CASSSTGDREGTLETQYF. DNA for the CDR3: TGTGCCAGCAGTTCCACGGGCGACCGGGAAGGGACATTGGAGACCCAGTACTTC.

CDR3 nucleotide sequence: TGTGCCAGCACTGTCCCGGGACAGGGGGCGGACACTGAAGCTTTCTTT. It translates to CASTVPGQGADTEAFF. V and J are TRBV28 and TRBJ1-1, with 12 bases matching TRBD1. The CDR3 covers 16 residues. Per the germline V gene, CDR1 is MDHEN and CDR2 is SYDVKM. The J segment lost 3 bases and the V segment lost 7 bases, leaving 9 bases of the junction unmatched. Full variable domain (outside the CDR3, taken from reference TRBV28 and TRBJ1-1): DVKVTQSSRYLVKRTGEKVFLECVQDMDHENMFWYRQDPGLGLRLIYFSYDVKMKEKGDIPEGYSVSREKKERFSLILESASTNQTSMYLCASTVPGQGADTEAFFGQGTRLTVV.

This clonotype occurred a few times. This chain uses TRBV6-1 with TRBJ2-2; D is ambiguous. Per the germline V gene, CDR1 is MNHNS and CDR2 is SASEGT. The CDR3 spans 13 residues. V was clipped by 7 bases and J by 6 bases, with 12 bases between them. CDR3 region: CASTRRFPGELFF. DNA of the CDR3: TGTGCCAGCACCCGACGCTTCCCCGGGGAGCTGTTTTTT.

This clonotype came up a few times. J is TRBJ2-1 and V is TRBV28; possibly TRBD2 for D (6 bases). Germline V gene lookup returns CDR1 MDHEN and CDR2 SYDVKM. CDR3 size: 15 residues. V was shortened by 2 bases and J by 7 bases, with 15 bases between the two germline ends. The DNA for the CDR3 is TGTGCCAGCAGTTTAGTTCGGGAGCCCCGGAATGAGCAGTTCTTC. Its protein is CASSLVREPRNEQFF.

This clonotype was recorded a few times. The CDR3 nucleotides are TGTGCCGCCACCGGGACTAGCGGTTACAATGAGCAGTTCTTC. It codes for CAATGTSGYNEQFF. V is TRBV2 and J is TRBJ2-1, with TRBD2 identical over 11 bases. The germline gives CDR1 SNHLY, CDR2 FYNNEI. V lost 11 bases and J lost 4; bases outside the gene matches: 7. The CDR3 is 14 residues long. Complete variable domain (other parts from reference TRBV2 and TRBJ2-1): EPEVTQTPSHQVTQMGQEVILRCVPISNHLYFYWYRQILGQKVEFLVSFYNNEISEKSEIFDDQFSVERPDGSNFTLKIRSTKLEDSAMYFCAATGTSGYNEQFFGPGTRLTVL.

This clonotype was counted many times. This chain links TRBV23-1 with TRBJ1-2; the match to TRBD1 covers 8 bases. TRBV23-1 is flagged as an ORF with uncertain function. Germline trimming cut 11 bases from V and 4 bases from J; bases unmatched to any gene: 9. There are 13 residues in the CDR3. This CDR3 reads CALPGQVCYGYTF. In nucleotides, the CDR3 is TGCGCCCTCCCGGGACAGGTCTGCTATGGCTACACCTTC.

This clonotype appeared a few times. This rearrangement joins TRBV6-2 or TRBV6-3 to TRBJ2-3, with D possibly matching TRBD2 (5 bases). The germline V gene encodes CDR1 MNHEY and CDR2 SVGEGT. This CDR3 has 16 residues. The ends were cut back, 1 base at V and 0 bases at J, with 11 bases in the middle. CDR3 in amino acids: CASSYLPGSSTDTQYF. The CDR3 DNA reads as TGTGCCAGCAGTTACTTGCCGGGATCTAGCACAGATACGCAGTATTTT.

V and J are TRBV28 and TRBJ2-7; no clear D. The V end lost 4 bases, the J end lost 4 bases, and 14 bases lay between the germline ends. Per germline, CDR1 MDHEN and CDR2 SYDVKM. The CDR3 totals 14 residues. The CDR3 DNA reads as TGTGCCAGCAGTTACTACTCTGCTAGGTACGAGCAGTACTTC. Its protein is CASSYYSARYEQYF.

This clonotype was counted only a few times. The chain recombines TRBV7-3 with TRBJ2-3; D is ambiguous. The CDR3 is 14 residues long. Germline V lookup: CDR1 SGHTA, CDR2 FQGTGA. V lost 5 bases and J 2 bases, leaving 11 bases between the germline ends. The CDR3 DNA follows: TGTGCCAGCAGCCCATGGGGTTTCACAGATACGCAGTATTTT. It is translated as CASSPWGFTDTQYF.

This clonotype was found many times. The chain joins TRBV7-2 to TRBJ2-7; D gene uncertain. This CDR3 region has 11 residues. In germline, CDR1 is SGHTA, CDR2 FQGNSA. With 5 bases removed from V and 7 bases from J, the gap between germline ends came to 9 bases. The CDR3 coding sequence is TGTGCCAGCAGCCTTAGTGAAGAGCAGTACTTC. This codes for CASSLSEEQYF.

This chain's CDR3 is CASSDSHAGNTEAFF. The DNA for the CDR3 is TGTGCCAGCAGTGACTCCCACGCGGGTAACACTGAAGCTTTCTTT. The gene calls are TRBV6-4 and TRBJ1-1; no reliable D call. Germline V CDR1 and CDR2: MRHNA, SNTAGT. The CDR3 runs to 15 residues. The V gene lost 0 bases and the J gene lost 2 bases, with 10 bases spanning the gap.

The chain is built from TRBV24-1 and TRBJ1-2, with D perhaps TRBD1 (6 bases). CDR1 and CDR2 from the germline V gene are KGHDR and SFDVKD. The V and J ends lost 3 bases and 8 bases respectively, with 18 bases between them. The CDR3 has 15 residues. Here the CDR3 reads CATSDPRGKDMGYTF. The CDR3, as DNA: TGTGCCACCAGTGATCCAAGGGGGAAGGATATGGGCTACACCTTC.

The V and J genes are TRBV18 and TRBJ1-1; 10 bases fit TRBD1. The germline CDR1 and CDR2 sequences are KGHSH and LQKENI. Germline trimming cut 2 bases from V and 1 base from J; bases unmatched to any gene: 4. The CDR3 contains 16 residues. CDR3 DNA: TGTGCCAGCTCACCAGGGACAGGGGCGGGGAACACTGAAGCTTTCTTT. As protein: CASSPGTGAGNTEAFF.

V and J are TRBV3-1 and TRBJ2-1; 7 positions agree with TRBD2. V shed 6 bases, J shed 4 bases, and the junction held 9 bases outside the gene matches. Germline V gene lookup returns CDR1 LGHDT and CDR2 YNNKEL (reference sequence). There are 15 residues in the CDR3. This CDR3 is CASRPGTTGYNEQFF. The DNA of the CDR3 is TGTGCCAGCAGGCCCGGGACTACAGGATACAATGAGCAGTTCTTC.

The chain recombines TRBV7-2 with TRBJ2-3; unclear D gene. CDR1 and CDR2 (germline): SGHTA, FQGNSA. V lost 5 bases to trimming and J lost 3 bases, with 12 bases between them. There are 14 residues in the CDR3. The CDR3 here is CASSRGPMTDTQYF. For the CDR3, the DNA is TGTGCCAGCAGCCGTGGCCCGATGACAGATACGCAGTATTTT.

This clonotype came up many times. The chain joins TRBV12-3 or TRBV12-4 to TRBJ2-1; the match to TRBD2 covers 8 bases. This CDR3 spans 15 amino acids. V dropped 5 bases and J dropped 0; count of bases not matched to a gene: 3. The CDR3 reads CASSPTSGSYNEQFF. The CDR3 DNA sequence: TGTGCCAGCAGTCCTACTAGCGGCTCCTACAATGAGCAGTTCTTC.

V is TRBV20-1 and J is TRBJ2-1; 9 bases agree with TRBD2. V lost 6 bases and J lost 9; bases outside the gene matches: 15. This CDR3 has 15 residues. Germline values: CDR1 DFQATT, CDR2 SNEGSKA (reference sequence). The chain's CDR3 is CSAERRPSGNIEQFF. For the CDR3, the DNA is TGCAGTGCGGAGAGAAGGCCTAGCGGGAATATTGAGCAGTTCTTC.

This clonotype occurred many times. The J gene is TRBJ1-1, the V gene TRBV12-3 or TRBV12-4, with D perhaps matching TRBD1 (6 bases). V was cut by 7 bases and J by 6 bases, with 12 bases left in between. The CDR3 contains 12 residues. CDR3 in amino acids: CASTGGAAEAFF. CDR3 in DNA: TGTGCCAGCACCGGGGGCGCGGCTGAAGCTTTCTTT.

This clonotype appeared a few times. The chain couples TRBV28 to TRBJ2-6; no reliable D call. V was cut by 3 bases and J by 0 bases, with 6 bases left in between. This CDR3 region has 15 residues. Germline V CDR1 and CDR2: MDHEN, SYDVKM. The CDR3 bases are TGTGCCAGCAGTTTCTTATCCTCTGGGGCCAACGTCCTGACTTTC. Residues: CASSFLSSGANVLTF.

For the CDR3, the DNA is TGTGCCAGCAGAACGGACAGGGGGCACCACGAGCAGTACTTC. Translating it yields CASRTDRGHHEQYF. The gene calls are TRBV27 and TRBJ2-7, with TRBD1 matching 11 bases. CDR3 length equals 14 residues. J lost 5 bases, V lost 6 bases, and 6 bases had no gene match. CDR1 MNHEY and CDR2 SMNVEV come from the germline V gene (reference sequence).

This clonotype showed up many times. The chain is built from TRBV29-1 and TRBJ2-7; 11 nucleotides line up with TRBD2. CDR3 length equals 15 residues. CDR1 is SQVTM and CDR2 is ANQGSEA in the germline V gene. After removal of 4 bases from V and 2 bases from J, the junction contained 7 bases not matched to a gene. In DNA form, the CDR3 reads TGCAGCGTTGCCCCAGGGACTAGCGGTACCTACGAGCAGTACTTC. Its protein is CSVAPGTSGTYEQYF.

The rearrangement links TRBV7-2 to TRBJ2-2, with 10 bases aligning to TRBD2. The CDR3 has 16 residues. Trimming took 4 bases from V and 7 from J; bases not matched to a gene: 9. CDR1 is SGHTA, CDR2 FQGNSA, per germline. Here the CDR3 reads CASSSPLAGVSGELFF. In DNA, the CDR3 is TGTGCCAGCAGCTCCCCCCTAGCGGGAGTAAGCGGGGAGCTGTTTTTT.

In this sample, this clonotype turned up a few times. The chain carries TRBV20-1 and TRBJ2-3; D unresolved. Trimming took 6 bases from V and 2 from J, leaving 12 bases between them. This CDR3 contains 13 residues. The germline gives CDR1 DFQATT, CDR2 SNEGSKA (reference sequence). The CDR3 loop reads CSARLDNTDTQYF. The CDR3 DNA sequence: TGCAGTGCCAGACTCGACAACACAGATACGCAGTATTTT.

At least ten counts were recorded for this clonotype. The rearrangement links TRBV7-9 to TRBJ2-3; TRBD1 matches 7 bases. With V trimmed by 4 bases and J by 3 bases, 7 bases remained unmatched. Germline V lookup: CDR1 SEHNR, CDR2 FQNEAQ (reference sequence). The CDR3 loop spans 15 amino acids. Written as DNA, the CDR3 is TGTGCCAGCAGCTCCACAGGGGCTGGGACAGATACGCAGTATTTT. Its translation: CASSSTGAGTDTQYF.